This T cell receptor beta chain was identified during a study of blood T cell repertoires in COVID-19 (dated by TCRdb to 2019 to 2021). For the wider study: Samples from collaborators originated in the United States, Italy and Spain and spanned both the acute and convalescent phases of COVID-19. The material from the prospective study consisted of cDNA or gDNA derived from T cells, B-cell-depleted T cells, or PBMCs. Deeply sampled blood TCRbeta repertoires from subjects exposed to, actively infected with, or recovered from COVID-19 were included in the dataset. The repertoires were made available in a free public database intended to serve as a resource for research on the immune response to SARS-CoV-2. The samples were drawn from the first 160 participants of the ongoing ImmuneRACE study and from 1,254 subjects provided by 6 global collaborators. The sample metadata nearly always contained a de-identified subject ID, COVID-19 status, age in years and sex. HLA class I and class II types, where available, came from metadata supplied by the sample provider rather than from assay-based typing. On the study overall, not on this receptor specifically: The quantity of clinical and demographic metadata differed by source and by participant and was supplied without curation.

Trimming costs V 0 bases and J 3 bases, and their ends lie 12 bases apart. The CDR3 numbers 15 residues from cysteine through phenylalanine. CDR3 DNA only is kept here, 45 bases in frame from base 1. The CDR1 and CDR2 encoded by the germline V gene are WSHSY and SAAADI. This clone was picked up a small number of times. Its cognate antigen has yet to be identified. Base qualities are not at hand, and no much larger clone is one base apart. The immunoSEQ Assay, a bias-controlled multiplex PCR, was used to amplify TCRbeta CDR3 regions from genomic DNA. Under the source paper's analysis protocol: The number of nucleated cells in each sample was estimated from the amplification of reference gene primers within the assay. To quantify the absolute abundance of each unique TCRbeta CDR3 rearrangement, sequence reads were collapsed and filtered. For each sample, productive Simpson clonality was calculated as the square root of Simpson's diversity index over productive rearrangements. Here the immuneACCESS table is served through TCRdb, limited to in-frame sequences with V and J called. Missing clones are a known gap in these copies; in checked studies unresolved V genes cover under half, and the rest lacks a known reason. D and trimming were read from the DNA, whereas the V and J calls and clone size are those reported in that table. Here the sample has around 99,000 clones; approximately 87% occur a single time. The leading ten clones occupy 15% to 20% of the sample.

Collaborating institutions collected whole blood in K2EDTA tubes following their own protocols. Collaborator samples were shipped for TCRbeta analysis as frozen whole blood, isolated PBMCs, or DNA extracted from either sample type. The chain is made from TRBV10-2 and TRBJ2-7, with TRBD2 perhaps the D gene, on 5 matching bases. This TCR was recovered from a woman in her sixties or seventies with acute or convalescent COVID-19. What was sequenced was peripheral blood. The DNA sequence is given as TGCGCCAGCAGTGAGTCGTCCGGGATCAACTACGAGCAGTACTTC. Translated, this gives CASSESSGINYEQYF.